The present T cell receptor (beta chain) was sequenced within a study of T-cell reconstitution after alpha-beta-depleted transplantation in children. Preparation of the TCRbeta library used unique molecular identifiers. TCRdb used MiXCR to reprocess the PCR reads, holding one entry per CDR3 protein. The sample holds over 550,000 distinct CDR3 sequences, 10% to 13% seen once. The length of the CDR3 is 9 residues. The germline V gene has CDR1 LGHNT and CDR2 FRNRAP. This clonotype has ten or more counts. The chain combines TRBV12-5 with TRBJ2-7; unclear D gene. This TCR was sampled from a human donor who donated a stem cell graft to a child with acute myeloid leukemia. The source material was PBMCs from the stem cell graft donor, sampled from the stem cell graft. CDR3 region: CAKAYEQYF. CDR3 nucleotides: TGTGCCAAGGCCTACGAGCAGTACTTC.